Each of the 13 T cell receptor beta chains below was sequenced from the same sample in a study of radiation and T cells in renal cell carcinoma. As for time point: blood 2 weeks post-SBRT. Treatment meaning: 15 Gy SBRT to primary tumor, nephrectomy 4 weeks later. The data were produced by immunoSEQ multiplex PCR, yet TCRdb's version contains in-frame clones alone and is incomplete. The table records around 130,000 clones, about 81% of them present only once. The source was blood, collected from a patient whose treatment included radiotherapy and nephrectomy. These receptors originate from a woman aged 55-70 years with renal cell carcinoma.

This clone is a singleton in its sample. Relative to the germline gene, one junction end is altered; a read error may explain this. V usage is TRBV7-7 and J usage is TRBJ1-1; no clear D gene. Germline CDR1 is SSHAT and CDR2 is FNYEAQ (reference sequence). CDR3 length: 13 residues. The CDR3 loop reads CASSFSGNTEAFF. Written as DNA, the CDR3 is TGTGCTAGCAGCTTTTCAGGGAACACTGAAGCTTTCTTT.

The V and J genes are TRBV28 and TRBJ2-2, with a tentative D call TRBD2 (5 bases). The CDR3 loop spans 15 amino acids. Between the trimmed V and J ends, which lost 3 bases and 4 bases, there was a span of 12 bases. CDR1 is MDHEN, CDR2 SYDVKM, per germline. Here the CDR3 DNA reads TGTGCCAGCAGTTTCCCATCAGAGGGCACCGGGGAGCTGTTTTTT. This codes for CASSFPSEGTGELFF.

In its sample, this clone was seen a few times. V and J are TRBV6-5 and TRBJ2-3, with D maybe TRBD1 (6 bases). CDR1 and CDR2 (germline): MNHEY, SVGAGI. Trimming left V 5 bases short and J 6 bases short, with 9 bases between. The CDR3 runs to 12 residues. CDR3 in DNA: TGTGCCAGCAGTGGGGGCCGGGATACGCAGTATTTT. Protein sequence: CASSGGRDTQYF.

The chain links TRBV29-1 to TRBJ2-7; 12 bases are shared with TRBD2. Germline V CDR1 and CDR2: SQVTM, ANQGSEA. This CDR3 is 13 amino acids long. Losses at the gene ends were 8 bases for V and 2 bases for J; bases not matched to a gene: 4. The CDR3 nucleotides are TGCAGCACCCGACTAGCGGGAGCCTACGAGCAGTACTTC. The encoded protein is CSTRLAGAYEQYF.

This clone was counted a single time. The chain couples TRBV7-9 to TRBJ2-1; D is ambiguous. Germline V gene sequence: CDR1 SEHNR, CDR2 FQNEAQ (reference sequence). The CDR3 totals 14 residues. Trimming pared 1 base from V and 6 bases from J, leaving 10 bases between. In DNA, the CDR3 is TGTGCCAGCAGCTTAGGAGGTCAAGTCAATGAGCAGTTCTTC. Amino acids: CASSLGGQVNEQFF.

The chain recombines TRBV9 with TRBJ1-2; 8 positions agree with TRBD1. V shed 1 base, J shed 5 bases, and the junction held 10 bases outside the gene matches. Germline CDR1 is SGDLS and CDR2 is YYNGEE. The CDR3 is 16 amino acids. CDR3 region: CASSVSGSDRGYGYTF. CDR3 nucleotides: TGTGCCAGCAGCGTATCCGGCAGTGACAGGGGATATGGCTACACCTTC.

J is TRBJ1-2 and V is TRBV7-2; TRBD1 matches at 10 bases. CDR1 is SGHTA, CDR2 FQGNSA, per germline. This CDR3 has 16 residues. After removal of 0 bases from V and 8 bases from J, the junction contained 9 bases not matched to a gene. CDR3 amino acids: CASSLAAGQGFRGYTF. CDR3 DNA sequence: TGTGCCAGCAGCTTAGCCGCGGGACAGGGGTTCCGAGGCTACACCTTC.

The genes are TRBV5-6 and TRBJ1-1; TRBD1 matches 8 bases. The CDR3 is 13 residues long. V was pared by 8 bases and J by 1 base, with 4 bases of the junction left unmatched. Germline assignment: CDR1 SGHDT and CDR2 YYEEEE. The CDR3 spells CARGTGSNTEAFF. DNA of the CDR3: TGTGCCAGGGGGACAGGCTCGAACACTGAAGCTTTCTTT.

The chain is built from TRBV7-2 and TRBJ2-1, with 11 bases that match TRBD2. The trim removed 6 bases at V and 0 bases at J, leaving 1 base unmatched. The germline V gene has CDR1 SGHTA and CDR2 FQGNSA. The CDR3 sequence is 15 residues long. The CDR3 reads CASSTSGSSYNEQFF. Here the CDR3 DNA reads TGTGCCAGCAGTACTAGCGGGAGCTCCTACAATGAGCAGTTCTTC.

The chain couples TRBV9 to TRBJ2-4; TRBD1 matches 7 bases. Looked up from germline, CDR1 is SGDLS and CDR2 is YYNGEE. The CDR3 loop spans 12 amino acids. Losses at the gene ends were 3 bases for V and 7 bases for J; bases not matched to a gene: 1. The CDR3 reads CASSEQGNIQYF. In DNA, the CDR3 is TGTGCCAGCAGCGAACAGGGGAACATTCAGTACTTC.

V usage is TRBV28 and J usage is TRBJ1-5, with TRBD1 matching 7 bases. The V segment lost 5 bases and the J segment 6 bases; nucleotides outside the gene matches: 10. The germline CDR1 and CDR2 sequences are MDHEN and SYDVKM. The CDR3 contains 15 residues. Here the CDR3 reads CASSPTGERRQPQHF. The CDR3 nucleotides read TGTGCCAGCAGTCCAACAGGGGAAAGGCGTCAGCCCCAGCATTTT.

This clone has only a few counts. The J gene is TRBJ2-2, the V gene TRBV30; weak D call: TRBD2 (5 bases). The germline V gene has CDR1 GTSNPN and CDR2 SVGIG (reference sequence). The CDR3 is 13 residues long. Trimming removed 3 bases from V and 4 bases from J, with 9 bases in between. DNA for the CDR3: TGTGCCTGGAGGCGGACTGTCACCGGGGAGCTGTTTTTT. It codes for CAWRRTVTGELFF.

The J gene is TRBJ2-3, the V gene TRBV4-2, with D hard to call. Deletions cut 2 bases from V and 0 bases from J, with 9 bases between. Per germline, CDR1 LGHNA and CDR2 YNFKEQ. The CDR3 runs 15 residues. This chain's CDR3 is CASSQSAESTDTQYF. In nucleotides, the CDR3 is TGTGCCAGCAGCCAATCTGCGGAGAGCACAGATACGCAGTATTTT.